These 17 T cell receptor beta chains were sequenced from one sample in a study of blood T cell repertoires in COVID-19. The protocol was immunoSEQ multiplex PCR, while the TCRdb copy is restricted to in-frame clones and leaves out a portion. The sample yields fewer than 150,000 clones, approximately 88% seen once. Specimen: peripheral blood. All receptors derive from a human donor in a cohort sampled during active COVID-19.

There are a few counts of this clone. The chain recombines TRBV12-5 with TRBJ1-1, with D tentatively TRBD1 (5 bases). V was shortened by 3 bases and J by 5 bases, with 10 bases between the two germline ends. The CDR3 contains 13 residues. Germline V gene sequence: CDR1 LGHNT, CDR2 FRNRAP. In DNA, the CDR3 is TGTGCTAGTGGTTTAGGGGTGTCTACTGAAGCTTTCTTT. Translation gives CASGLGVSTEAFF.

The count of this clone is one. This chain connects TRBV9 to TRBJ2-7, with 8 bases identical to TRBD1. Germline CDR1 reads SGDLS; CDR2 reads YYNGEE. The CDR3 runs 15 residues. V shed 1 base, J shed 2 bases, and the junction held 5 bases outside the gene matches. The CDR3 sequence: CASSVQGDRTYEQYF. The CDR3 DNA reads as TGTGCCAGCAGCGTACAAGGGGACAGGACCTACGAGCAGTACTTC.

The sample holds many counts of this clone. CDR3 in amino acids: CASSRSTDTQYF. For the CDR3, the DNA is TGTGCCAGCAGCCGTAGCACAGATACGCAGTATTTT. The gene calls are TRBV11-2 and TRBJ2-3, with no clear D. The CDR3 is made up of 12 amino acids. V lost 5 bases and J lost 0, with 3 bases in between. Germline V lookup: CDR1 SGHAT, CDR2 FQNNGV. The variable domain in full, completed from reference TRBV11-2 and TRBJ2-3, reads EAGVAQSPRYKIIEKRQSVAFWCNPISGHATLYWYQQILGQGPKLLIQFQNNGVVDDSQLPKDRFSAERLKGVDSTLKIQPAKLEDSAVYLCASSRSTDTQYFGPGTRLTVL.

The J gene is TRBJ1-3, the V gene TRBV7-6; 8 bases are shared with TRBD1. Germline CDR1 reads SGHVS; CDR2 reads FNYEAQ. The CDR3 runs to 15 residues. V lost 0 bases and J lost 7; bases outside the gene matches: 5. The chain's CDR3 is CASSLAGQGRNTIYF. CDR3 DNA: TGTGCCAGCAGCTTAGCAGGACAGGGACGGAACACCATATATTTT.

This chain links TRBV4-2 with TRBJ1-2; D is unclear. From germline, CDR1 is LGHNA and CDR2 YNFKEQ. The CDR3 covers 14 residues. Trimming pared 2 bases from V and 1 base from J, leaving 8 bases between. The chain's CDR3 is CASSQMQVNYGYTF. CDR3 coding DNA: TGTGCCAGCAGCCAAATGCAGGTTAACTATGGCTACACCTTC.

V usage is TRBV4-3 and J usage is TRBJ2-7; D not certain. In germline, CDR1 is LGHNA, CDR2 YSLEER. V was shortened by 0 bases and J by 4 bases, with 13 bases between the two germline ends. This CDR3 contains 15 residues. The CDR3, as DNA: TGCGCCAGCAGCCAAGACGTCTGGGCACCTTACGAGCAGTACTTC. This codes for CASSQDVWAPYEQYF.

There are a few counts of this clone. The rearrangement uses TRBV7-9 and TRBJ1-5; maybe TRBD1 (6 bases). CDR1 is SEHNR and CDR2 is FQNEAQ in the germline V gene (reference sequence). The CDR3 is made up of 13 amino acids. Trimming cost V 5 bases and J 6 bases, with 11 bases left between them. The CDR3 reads CASSGKGGQPQHF. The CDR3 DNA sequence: TGTGCCAGCAGCGGCAAAGGGGGTCAGCCCCAGCATTTT.

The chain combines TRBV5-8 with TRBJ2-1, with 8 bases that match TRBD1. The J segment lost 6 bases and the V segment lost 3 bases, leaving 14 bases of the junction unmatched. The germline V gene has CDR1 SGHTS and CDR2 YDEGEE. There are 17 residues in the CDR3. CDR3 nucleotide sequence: TGTGCCAGCAGCTCGGCAGGGGGCGCTTGGGTCGGCAATGAGCAGTTCTTC. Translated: CASSSAGGAWVGNEQFF.

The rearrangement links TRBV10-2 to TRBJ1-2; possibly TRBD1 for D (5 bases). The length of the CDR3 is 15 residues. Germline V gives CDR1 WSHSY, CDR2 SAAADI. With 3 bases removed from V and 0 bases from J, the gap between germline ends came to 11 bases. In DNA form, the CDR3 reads TGCGCCAGCAGTGAAAACAGGTTTGCTAACTATGGCTACACCTTC. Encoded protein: CASSENRFANYGYTF.

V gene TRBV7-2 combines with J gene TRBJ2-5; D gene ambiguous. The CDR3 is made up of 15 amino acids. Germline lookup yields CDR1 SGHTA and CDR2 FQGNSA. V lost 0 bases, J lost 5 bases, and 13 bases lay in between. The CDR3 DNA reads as TGTGCCAGCAGCTTAGCTTTTCTCGCCGGGGAGACCCAGTACTTC. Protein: CASSLAFLAGETQYF. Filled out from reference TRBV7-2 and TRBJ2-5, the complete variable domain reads GAGVSQSPSNKVTEKGKDVELRCDPISGHTALYWYRQSLGQGLEFLIYFQGNSAPDKSGLPSDRFSAERTGGSVSTLTIQRTQQEDSAVYLCASSLAFLAGETQYFGPGTRLLVL.

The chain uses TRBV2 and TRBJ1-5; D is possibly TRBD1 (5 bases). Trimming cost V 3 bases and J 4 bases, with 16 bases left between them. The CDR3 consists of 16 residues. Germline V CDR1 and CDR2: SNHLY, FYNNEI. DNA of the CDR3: TGTGCCAGCAGTGAGGGTGGGGCGTATGGAAATCAGCCCCAGCATTTT. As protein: CASSEGGAYGNQPQHF.

CDR3 loop: CASRGRAGQGINEQYF. In DNA, the CDR3 is TGTGCCAGCAGGGGCCGAGCGGGGCAGGGCATTAACGAGCAGTACTTC. The chain has TRBV28 and TRBJ2-7; 7 nucleotides match TRBD2. Per the germline V gene, CDR1 is MDHEN and CDR2 is SYDVKM. Unmatched junction bases numbered 16, after V lost 6 bases and J lost 5 bases. The CDR3 length is 16 residues.

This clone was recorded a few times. Here the CDR3 DNA reads TGTGCCACCCACGACAGGGACTCTTACGAGCAGTACTTC. Amino acids: CATHDRDSYEQYF. The chain links TRBV2 to TRBJ2-7, with a weak D call TRBD1 (7 bases). The CDR3 runs to 13 residues. V was cut by 10 bases and J by 4 bases, with 17 bases left in between. Germline CDR1 reads SNHLY; CDR2 reads FYNNEI.

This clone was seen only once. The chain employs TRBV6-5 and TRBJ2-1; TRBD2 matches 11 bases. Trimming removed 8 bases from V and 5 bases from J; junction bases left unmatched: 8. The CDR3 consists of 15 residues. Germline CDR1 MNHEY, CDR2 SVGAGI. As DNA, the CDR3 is TGTGCCAGCGCGGACCGACTAGCGGGGCACAATGAGCAGTTCTTC. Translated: CASADRLAGHNEQFF.

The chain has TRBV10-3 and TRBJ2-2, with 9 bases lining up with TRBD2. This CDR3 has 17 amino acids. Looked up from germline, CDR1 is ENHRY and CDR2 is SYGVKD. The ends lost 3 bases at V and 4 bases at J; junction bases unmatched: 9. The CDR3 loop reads CAISEGSASGITGELFF. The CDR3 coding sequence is TGTGCCATCAGTGAAGGGTCGGCTAGCGGGATCACCGGGGAGCTGTTTTTT.

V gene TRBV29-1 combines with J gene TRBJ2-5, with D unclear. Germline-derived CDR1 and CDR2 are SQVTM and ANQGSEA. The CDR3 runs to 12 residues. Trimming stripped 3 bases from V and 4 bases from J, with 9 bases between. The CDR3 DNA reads TGCAGCGTTGATTCGGGTCCAGAGACCCAGTACTTC. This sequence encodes CSVDSGPETQYF.

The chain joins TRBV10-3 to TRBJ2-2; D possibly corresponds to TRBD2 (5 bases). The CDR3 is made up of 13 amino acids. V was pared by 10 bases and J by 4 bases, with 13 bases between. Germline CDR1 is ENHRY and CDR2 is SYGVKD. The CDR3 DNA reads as TGTGCCACCAACCGGGGAGCCACCGGGGAGCTGTTTTTT. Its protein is CATNRGATGELFF.